This is a list of T cell receptor beta chains from one sample in a study of response to subunit inactivated influenza vaccine. A single record per CDR3 protein comes from TCRdb applying MiXCR to the RT-PCR reads. The sample consists of about 570,000 distinct CDR3 sequences, around 11% of them appearing once. The data also belong to a second study, concerning T cells expressing NK-cell markers.

Here the sequenced sample was PBMCs from blood, taken on the day of vaccination. These receptors were obtained from a man aged 50 to 59 who received an inactivated influenza vaccine. CDR3s include the opening cysteine and the closing phenylalanine or tryptophan. A D gene is named only where the DNA matches it firmly. Some rows have no size entry. The others give once, few or many, or a class for an expanded clone.

clone size: few; V gene: TRBV5-1; J gene: TRBJ1-4; D gene: .; CDR3 DNA: TGCGCCAGCAGCTCTACAGGGCCATCTAATGAAAAACTGTTTTTT; CDR3 protein: CASSSTGPSNEKLFF
clone size: few; V gene: TRBV18; J gene: TRBJ2-7; D gene: TRBD2; CDR3 DNA: TGTGCCAGCTCACCACCCCGGGAGGGTAGCCACGAGCAGTACTTC; CDR3 protein: CASSPPREGSHEQYF
clone size: few; V gene: TRBV3-1; J gene: TRBJ1-1; D gene: .; CDR3 DNA: TGTGCCAGCAGCCTAAGGGCAACTAACACTGAAGCTTTCTTT; CDR3 protein: CASSLRATNTEAFF
clone size: .; V gene: TRBV12-3/TRBV12-4; J gene: TRBJ1-2; D gene: TRBD1; CDR3 DNA: TGTGCCAGCACCCCCTTCGTGGGGACAGGGGTTAATTATGGCTACACCTTC; CDR3 protein: CASTPFVGTGVNYGYTF
clone size: .; V gene: TRBV6-2/TRBV6-3; J gene: TRBJ2-5; D gene: TRBD2; CDR3 DNA: TGTGCCAGCAGCGCCGGGTACGGGGGGTTTTTGGAGACCCAGTACTTC; CDR3 protein: CASSAGYGGFLETQYF
clone size: many; V gene: TRBV7-2; J gene: TRBJ2-3; D gene: .; CDR3 DNA: TGTGCCAGCAGCTTAGAAGGGTTCGGTACGCAGTATTTT; CDR3 protein: CASSLEGFGTQYF
clone size: few; V gene: TRBV11-2; J gene: TRBJ2-1; D gene: .; CDR3 DNA: TGTGCCAGCTCGGGGTCGGCTACCTTCTACAATGAGCAGTTCTTC; CDR3 protein: CASSGSATFYNEQFF
clone size: .; V gene: TRBV12-3/TRBV12-4; J gene: TRBJ2-1; D gene: .; CDR3 DNA: TGTGCCAGCAGCCGAGCGGGTCTGGGGACAGAGCAGTTCTTC; CDR3 protein: CASSRAGLGTEQFF
clone size: .; V gene: TRBV5-1; J gene: TRBJ2-7; D gene: TRBD2; CDR3 DNA: TGCGCCAGCAGCTTTGGGAGGGCTAGCGAGCAGTACTTC; CDR3 protein: CASSFGRASEQYF
clone size: .; V gene: TRBV5-1; J gene: TRBJ2-5; D gene: TRBD2; CDR3 DNA: TGCGCCAGCACAGAGACTAGCGGCCAAGAGACCCAGTACTTC; CDR3 protein: CASTETSGQETQYF
clone size: .; V gene: TRBV4-3; J gene: TRBJ2-5; D gene: .; CDR3 DNA: TGCGCCAGCAGCCAAGCTTTGGAAGAGACCCAGTACTTC; CDR3 protein: CASSQALEETQYF
clone size: .; V gene: TRBV18; J gene: TRBJ2-5; D gene: .; CDR3 DNA: TGTGCCAGCTCACCACCGGCACTATTCCGAGATGGCCAGTACTTC; CDR3 protein: CASSPPALFRDGQYF
clone size: .; V gene: TRBV6-1; J gene: TRBJ1-2; D gene: .; CDR3 DNA: TGTGCCAGCAGCCGAACAGGGTTAGGCTATGGCTACACCTTC; CDR3 protein: CASSRTGLGYGYTF
clone size: .; V gene: TRBV6-1; J gene: TRBJ2-5; D gene: TRBD1; CDR3 DNA: TGTGCCAGCAGTGAAGGACAGGGGAGGTCGGAGACCCAGTACTTC; CDR3 protein: CASSEGQGRSETQYF
clone size: .; V gene: TRBV20-1; J gene: TRBJ1-6; D gene: TRBD1; CDR3 DNA: TGCAGTGCTAGAGAAACAGGGGTAACCTATAATTCACCCCTCCACTTT; CDR3 protein: CSARETGVTYNSPLHF
clone size: many; V gene: TRBV7-9; J gene: TRBJ2-3; D gene: TRBD2; CDR3 DNA: TGTGCCAGCAGCTTAGGGCTAGCGGGAGGAGATACGCAGTATTTT; CDR3 protein: CASSLGLAGGDTQYF
clone size: .; V gene: TRBV5-1; J gene: TRBJ1-1; D gene: .; CDR3 DNA: TGCGCCAGCAGCTGGTTAGATAGTGGCACTGAAGCTTTCTTT; CDR3 protein: CASSWLDSGTEAFF
clone size: few; V gene: TRBV7-2; J gene: TRBJ1-1; D gene: .; CDR3 DNA: TGTGCCAGCAGCTTACAACAGGGTCCCACTGAAGCTTTCTTT; CDR3 protein: CASSLQQGPTEAFF
clone size: many; V gene: TRBV12-3/TRBV12-4; J gene: TRBJ1-5; D gene: .; CDR3 DNA: TGTGCCAGCAGCTCTTCAATCCAGGGGTCGCAGCCCCAGCATTTT; CDR3 protein: CASSSSIQGSQPQHF
clone size: few; V gene: TRBV20-1; J gene: TRBJ1-1; D gene: .; CDR3 DNA: TGCACCGGGGGGTGGAACACTGAAGCTTTCTTT; CDR3 protein: CTGGWNTEAFF
clone size: many; V gene: TRBV12-3/TRBV12-4; J gene: TRBJ2-3; D gene: TRBD1; CDR3 DNA: TGTGCCAGCAGCCCGGACAGGGGGATGACAGATACGCAGTATTTT; CDR3 protein: CASSPDRGMTDTQYF
clone size: .; V gene: TRBV20-1; J gene: TRBJ1-4; D gene: TRBD1; CDR3 DNA: TGCAGCGCAAAATTCCAACAGGGGGAAAAACTGTTTTTT; CDR3 protein: CSAKFQQGEKLFF
clone size: many; V gene: TRBV12-3/TRBV12-4; J gene: TRBJ2-1; D gene: TRBD1; CDR3 DNA: TGTGCCAGCAGTTTGGTGGGGACAGGGTCAGGGGATGAGCAGTTCTTC; CDR3 protein: CASSLVGTGSGDEQFF
clone size: .; V gene: TRBV4-2; J gene: TRBJ1-6; D gene: .; CDR3 DNA: TGTGCCAGCAGCCAAGAGGCTCCCGAAAGCCAGGGCGTGAGCTCCTATAATTCACCCCTCCACTTT; CDR3 protein: CASSQEAPESQGVSSYNSPLHF